The T cell receptor (beta chain) described here comes from a study of identical twins. General study findings and limits: Models, which agreed with sharing between unrelated individuals, nonetheless underestimated the out-of-frame TCR alpha sharing seen in monozygotic twins.

CDR3 length equals 14 residues. The germline V gene encodes CDR1 SEHNR and CDR2 FQNEAQ (reference sequence). V trimming: 11 bases; J trimming: 1 base; junction bases outside the gene matches: 7. This clonotype was counted at least ten times. What it binds is not known. Unique molecular identifiers were present on the cDNA, which also gained a universal primer site by template switching. Each CDR3 protein is one row after TCRdb ran MiXCR on the 5' RACE reads. The table shows approximately 150,000 distinct CDR3 sequences, with roughly 3.3% occurring only once. Sequenced sample: memory T cells sorted from blood. The chain couples TRBV7-9 to TRBJ2-2, with 7 bases fitting TRBD2. The source is a man aged 18 to 35 in good health. In DNA form, the CDR3 reads TGTGCCGGGACCCAGCGGGGGAACACCGGGGAGCTGTTTTTT. Its protein product is CAGTQRGNTGELFF.